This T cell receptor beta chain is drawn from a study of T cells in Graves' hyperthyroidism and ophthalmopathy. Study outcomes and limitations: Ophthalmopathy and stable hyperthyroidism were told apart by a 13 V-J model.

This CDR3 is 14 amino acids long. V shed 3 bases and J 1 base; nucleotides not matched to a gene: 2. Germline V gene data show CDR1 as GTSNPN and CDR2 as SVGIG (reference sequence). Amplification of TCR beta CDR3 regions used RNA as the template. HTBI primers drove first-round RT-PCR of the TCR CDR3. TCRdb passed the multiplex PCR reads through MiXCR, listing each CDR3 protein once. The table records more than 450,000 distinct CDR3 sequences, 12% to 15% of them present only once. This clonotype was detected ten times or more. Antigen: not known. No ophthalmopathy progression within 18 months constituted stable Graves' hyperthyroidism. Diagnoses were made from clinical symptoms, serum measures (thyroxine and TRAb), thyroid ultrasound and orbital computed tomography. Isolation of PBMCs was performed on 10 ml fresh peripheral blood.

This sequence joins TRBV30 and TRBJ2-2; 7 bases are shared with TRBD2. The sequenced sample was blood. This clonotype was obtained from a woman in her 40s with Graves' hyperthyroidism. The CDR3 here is CAWRAGVNTGELFF. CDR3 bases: TGTGCCTGGAGGGCGGGGGTGAACACCGGGGAGCTGTTTTTT.